The 21 T cell receptor beta chains below were found in one sample sequenced in a study of blood T cell repertoires in COVID-19. Measured with immunoSEQ multiplex PCR; TCRdb has only the in-frame clones, and not every one. The repertoire includes just under 300,000 clones, around 90% of them detected once, and over 1% sits in the top ten. Specimen: peripheral blood. The receptors come from a man in his 70s with acute or convalescent COVID-19.

This rearrangement joins TRBV28 to TRBJ1-2, with TRBD1 matching 10 bases. V trimming: 4 bases; J trimming: 4 bases; junction bases outside the gene matches: 6. The length of the CDR3 is 15 residues. The germline V gene encodes CDR1 MDHEN and CDR2 SYDVKM. CDR3 amino acids: CASSSGDRGGYGYTF. Here the CDR3 DNA reads TGTGCCAGCAGTTCCGGGGACAGGGGAGGCTATGGCTACACCTTC.

The V gene is TRBV21-1, the J gene TRBJ1-5; whether TRBD1, the table's D call, matches the DNA was not checked. TRBV21-1 is marked as a pseudogene. This CDR3 spans 23 amino acids. CDR3 protein: CASSNIIPPPRAGLTDSNQPQHF. The CDR3 nucleotides read TGTGCCAGCAGCAATATAATTCCACCCCCCCGGGCAGGGCTTACCGATAGCAATCAGCCCCAGCATTTT.

The chain carries TRBV3-1 (or the pseudogene TRBV3-2) and TRBJ2-7; no clear D. The CDR3 has 15 amino acids. Germline CDR1 is LGHDT and CDR2 is YNNKEL (reference sequence). The ends were cut back, 6 bases at V and 0 bases at J, with 15 bases in the middle. The chain's CDR3 is CASSRVTWSSYEQYF. In nucleotides, the CDR3 is TGTGCCAGCAGTCGGGTGACTTGGAGCTCCTACGAGCAGTACTTC.

CDR3 DNA sequence: TGTGCCAGCAGCCCGAGCGGGCCCTACAATGAGCAGTTCTTC. This encodes CASSPSGPYNEQFF. The chain has TRBV11-2 and TRBJ2-1; tentative D call: TRBD2 (6 bases). CDR1 SGHAT and CDR2 FQNNGV come from the germline V gene. V was cut by 5 bases and J by 2 bases, with 10 bases left in between. The CDR3 loop spans 14 amino acids.

The chain uses TRBV3-1 (or the pseudogene TRBV3-2) and TRBJ1-5, with D perhaps TRBD1 (5 bases). V dropped 4 bases and J dropped 2 bases, with 6 bases sitting between them. Germline V CDR1 and CDR2: LGHDT, YNNKEL (reference sequence). The CDR3 extends over 13 amino acids. For the CDR3, the DNA is TGTGCCAGCAGCCTGACAGGCAATCAGCCCCAGCATTTT. Translated, it gives CASSLTGNQPQHF.

The CDR3 is CASSLGGGSGNTIYF. As DNA, the CDR3 is TGTGCCAGCAGCTTAGGAGGAGGTTCCGGAAACACCATATATTTT. The chain uses TRBV7-2 and TRBJ1-3, with no clear D. V was trimmed by 1 base and J by 4 bases, leaving 11 bases between them. The CDR3 runs to 15 residues. Germline CDR1 and CDR2: SGHTA and FQGNSA.

The chain carries TRBV7-5 and TRBJ2-7; the listed D gene, TRBD2, was not tested against the DNA. TRBV7-5 is a pseudogene locus. CDR3 size: 15 residues. The CDR3, as DNA: TGTGTCAGAAGCCAAGGGCAAGGGGGGGACTACGAGCAGTACTTC. This encodes CVRSQGQGGDYEQYF.

The rearrangement links TRBV14 to TRBJ2-5; TRBD2 matches 15 bases. This CDR3 has 19 residues. CDR1 and CDR2 from the germline V gene are SGHDN and FVKESK. With 4 bases clipped from V and 5 bases from J, the junction kept 14 bases outside the gene matches. For the CDR3, the DNA is TGTGCCAGCAGCCGAACTGGACTAGCGGGGGGGCCGTTTGTGGAGACCCAGTACTTC. Its translation is CASSRTGLAGGPFVETQYF.

This clone was recorded only once. The chain carries TRBV5-1 and TRBJ2-3, with D possibly TRBD2 on 7 matching bases. This CDR3 spans 17 amino acids. Germline V gene lookup returns CDR1 SGHRS and CDR2 YFSETQ. With 0 bases removed from V and 3 bases from J, the gap between germline ends came to 17 bases. CDR3 protein: CASSLGLGGGGTDTQYF. The CDR3 region has the DNA TGCGCCAGCAGCTTGGGACTGGGAGGGGGTGGAACAGATACGCAGTATTTT. The full variable domain, with the rest looked up from reference TRBV5-1 and TRBJ2-3, is KAGVTQTPRYLIKTRGQQVTLSCSPISGHRSVSWYQQTPGQGLQFLFEYFSETQRNKGNFPGRFSGRQFSNSRSEMNVSTLELGDSALYLCASSLGLGGGGTDTQYFGPGTRLTVL.

This clone was observed a few times. This chain links TRBV5-1 with TRBJ2-3, with unresolved D. Trimming cost V 5 bases and J 6 bases, with 13 bases left between them. There are 13 residues in the CDR3. CDR1 SGHRS and CDR2 YFSETQ come from the germline V gene. As DNA, the CDR3 is TGCGCCAGCAGTTCCGTCCCCTCCGATACGCAGTATTTT. Amino acids: CASSSVPSDTQYF.

The genes are TRBV6-2 or TRBV6-3 and TRBJ2-2; 7 bases align to TRBD1. V was pared by 2 bases and J by 6 bases, with 9 bases of the junction left unmatched. This CDR3 has 16 residues. CDR1 is MNHEY, CDR2 SVGEGT, per germline. CDR3 loop: CASSYRGPEVPGELFF. Written as DNA, the CDR3 is TGTGCCAGCAGTTACAGGGGGCCCGAGGTCCCCGGGGAGCTGTTTTTT.

The CDR3 DNA reads as TGTGCCAGCAGCCAAGGGACAGGGGATGGCTACACCTTC. As protein: CASSQGTGDGYTF. The chain combines TRBV3-1 (or the pseudogene TRBV3-2) with TRBJ1-2, with 9 bases identical to TRBD1. CDR1 LGHDT and CDR2 YNNKEL come from the germline V gene (reference sequence). Trimming took 1 base from V and 6 from J; bases not matched to a gene: 0. The CDR3 totals 13 residues.

This chain links TRBV9 with TRBJ1-1; 7 bases fit TRBD1. The J segment lost 7 bases and the V segment lost 3 bases, leaving 12 bases of the junction unmatched. Germline CDR1 is SGDLS and CDR2 is YYNGEE. This CDR3 is built from 15 residues. This chain's CDR3 is CASSATLGTAVEAFF. CDR3 DNA: TGTGCCAGCAGCGCGACATTAGGGACAGCAGTTGAAGCTTTCTTT.

The chain recombines TRBV4-3 with TRBJ2-3; 9 bases line up with TRBD2. CDR3 size: 20 residues. V lost 0 bases and J lost 2; bases outside the gene matches: 15. Germline CDR1 reads LGHNA; CDR2 reads YSLEER. This CDR3 reads CASSQEGLAGYNYNTDTQYF. The DNA for the CDR3 is TGCGCCAGCAGCCAAGAGGGCCTAGCGGGATACAACTACAACACAGATACGCAGTATTTT.

This clone showed up just a few times. The chain recombines TRBV5-1 with TRBJ1-6; no clear D. Germline V lookup: CDR1 SGHRS, CDR2 YFSETQ. The V gene lost 4 bases and the J gene lost 0 bases, with 14 bases spanning the gap. This CDR3 spans 17 amino acids. The CDR3 is CASSLTMGSSYNSPLHF. The CDR3 coding sequence is TGCGCCAGCAGCCTTACCATGGGGAGCTCCTATAATTCACCCCTCCACTTT.

The chain carries TRBV2 and TRBJ1-6; D ambiguous. The CDR3 is 15 amino acids. Germline values: CDR1 SNHLY, CDR2 FYNNEI. With 5 bases removed from V and 0 bases from J, the gap between germline ends came to 8 bases. The CDR3 loop reads CASSLTSSYNSPLHF. Written as DNA, the CDR3 is TGTGCCAGCAGTCTTACAAGCTCCTATAATTCACCCCTCCACTTT.

This chain joins TRBV19 and TRBJ1-3; D gene unclear. This CDR3 is 14 amino acids long. The ends were cut back, 6 bases at V and 0 bases at J, with 9 bases in the middle. CDR1 LNHDA and CDR2 SQIVND come from the germline V gene (reference sequence). The CDR3 DNA sequence: TGTGCCAGTAGCAAGGAGAGCTCTGGAAACACCATATATTTT. This codes for CASSKESSGNTIYF.

This chain joins TRBV11-3 and TRBJ2-7; TRBD1 matches at 9 bases. Germline trimming cut 5 bases from V and 5 bases from J; bases unmatched to any gene: 1. This CDR3 region has 12 residues. The germline V gene encodes CDR1 SGHNT and CDR2 YENEEA. CDR3 amino acids: CASSRQGDEQYF. The CDR3 DNA sequence: TGTGCCAGCAGCCGACAGGGGGACGAGCAGTACTTC.

Notes on this clone: The sample contains more than one DNA sequence encoding this CDR3. This chain links TRBV5-1 with TRBJ1-1; D remains ambiguous. V shed 0 bases and J shed 2 bases, with 5 bases lying between them. CDR3 length: 13 amino acids. CDR1 SGHRS and CDR2 YFSETQ come from the germline V gene. The DNA of the CDR3 is TGCGCCAGCAGCTTGGACACAAACACTGAAGCTTTCTTT. It is translated as CASSLDTNTEAFF.

The DNA of the CDR3 is TGTGCCAGCAGTTCGGGACAGGGGACGGCTAATGAAAAACTGTTTTTT. As protein: CASSSGQGTANEKLFF. This chain connects TRBV28 to TRBJ1-4, with TRBD1 identical over 10 bases. The CDR3 length is 16 residues. The V gene's germline CDR1 is MDHEN and CDR2 SYDVKM. Unmatched junction bases numbered 5, after V lost 4 bases and J lost 3 bases.

This clone appeared a single time. The chain uses TRBV28 and TRBJ2-5; a weak D match, TRBD2 (5 bases). CDR1 is MDHEN, CDR2 SYDVKM, per germline. The CDR3 has 12 amino acids. With 5 bases removed from V and 10 bases from J, the gap between germline ends came to 14 bases. In DNA, the CDR3 is TGTGCCAGCAGTCCGGCAGTCGGGGACCAGTACTTC. Protein: CASSPAVGDQYF.